This T cell receptor (beta chain) was retrieved from a study of blood T cells in healthy people across ages. The second PCR ran roughly 7 to 12 cycles with a sample-barcoded 5' primer and J-beta primers. TCRdb re-derived calls from the 5' RACE reads in MiXCR, one entry per CDR3 protein. The sample consists of 600,000 to 850,000 distinct CDR3 sequences, 25% of them appearing once. General study points: From one million sequenced T cells, diversity estimates were lower bounds.

Concerning this clonotype itself: Its target is not known.

CDR3 size: 12 residues. Germline CDR1 and CDR2: SQVTM and ANQGSEA. The V end lost 6 bases, the J end lost 2 bases, and 10 bases lay between the germline ends. The data were also submitted as part of a second study, on T cells of mothers and their children.

The chain links TRBV29-1 to TRBJ2-5; D is unclear. Sequencing used blood. The TCR sequence derives from a boy aged 10-17 years in good health. The CDR3 loop is CSVLSQQETQYF. The CDR3 DNA reads as TGCAGCGTATTGTCCCAGCAAGAGACCCAGTACTTC.